The next 3 T cell receptor beta chains were all read from a single sample in a study of patients and donors after allogeneic stem cell transplantation (dated by TCRdb to between 2020 and 2021). The library was built by means of RT-PCR. The instrument given in TCRdb is NextSeq 550. TCRdb itself trimmed the public reads at Q25 with fastp, ran MiXCR and retained productive beta chains. Rows matching on CDR3 protein sequence are summarized as one entry with the most common DNA and genes. Present in this sample are some 960,000 distinct CDR3 sequences, about a sixth of which were seen just once. The leading ten clones occupy around 6% of the sample. Sequenced: blood, either unsorted or a sorted T cell fraction (not recorded which). The receptors originated from a human donor who was either an allogeneic HSCT recipient or a stem cell or donor lymphocyte infusion donor (not recorded which). It is not recorded whose cells these are; they may come from a transplant donor.

The rearrangement joins TRBV27 to TRBJ2-7, with 7 bases matching TRBD2. Looked up from germline, CDR1 is MNHEY and CDR2 is SMNVEV (reference sequence). Trimming took 2 bases from V and 6 from J; bases not matched to a gene: 10. CDR3 length: 15 amino acids. In DNA form, the CDR3 reads TGTGCCAGCAGTTTAACCTTTGGACTAGGTGTCGAGCAGTACTTC. Residues: CASSLTFGLGVEQYF.

This clonotype has a handful of counts. The CDR3 DNA reads TGCGCCAGCAGCTTGGTTGCGGGACAGGGAGTTGGCTACACCTTC. Translated: CASSLVAGQGVGYTF. This rearrangement joins TRBV5-1 to TRBJ1-2; TRBD1 agrees at 9 bases. CDR3 size: 15 residues. V lost 0 bases and J lost 7; bases outside the gene matches: 7. Germline V gives CDR1 SGHRS, CDR2 YFSETQ.

The V gene is TRBV12-3 or TRBV12-4, the J gene TRBJ2-7; tentatively, D is TRBD1 (5 bases). This CDR3 spans 14 amino acids. V was trimmed by 3 bases and J by 0 bases, leaving 9 bases between them. The CDR3 spells CASSFQTDSYEQYF. DNA of the CDR3: TGTGCCAGCAGTTTTCAGACAGACTCCTACGAGCAGTACTTC.